The next 32 T cell receptor beta chains were all read from a single sample in a study of cytotoxic CD8 clonotypes in ibrutinib-treated CLL. TCRdb's copy holds only in-frame clones and misses some; the assay was immunoSEQ multiplex PCR. Found here are 55,000 to 85,000 clones, less than 95% of them singletons; the top ten hold 2.5% to 3.5%. The sample was PBMCs, taken after 12 months of ibrutinib treatment. The origin of the receptors is a human donor with chronic lymphocytic leukemia.

The J gene is TRBJ1-5, the V gene TRBV5-1; D not resolved. Trimming removed 1 base from V and 3 bases from J, with 14 bases in between. The CDR3 length is 16 residues. The germline CDR1 and CDR2 sequences are SGHRS and YFSETQ. The CDR3 loop is CASSLTGVTNNQPQHF. The CDR3 nucleotides are TGCGCCAGCAGCTTGACCGGGGTTACTAACAATCAGCCCCAGCATTTT.

The chain is built from TRBV19 and TRBJ1-1; the D is unclear. Germline V CDR1 and CDR2: LNHDA, SQIVND (reference sequence). Trimming stripped 4 bases from V and 1 base from J, with 7 bases between. This CDR3 spans 13 amino acids. CDR3 DNA sequence: TGTGCCAGTAGTAGAAAACAGAACACTGAAGCTTTCTTT. This encodes CASSRKQNTEAFF. The variable domain in full, completed from reference TRBV19 and TRBJ1-1, reads DGGITQSPKYLFRKEGQNVTLSCEQNLNHDAMYWYRQDPGQGLRLIYYSQIVNDFQKGDIAEGYSVSREKKESFPLTVTSAQKNPTAFYLCASSRKQNTEAFFGQGTRLTVV.

The V and J genes are TRBV4-3 and TRBJ1-2; 8 bases are a match to TRBD1. CDR3 length equals 16 residues. With V trimmed by 4 bases and J by 1 base, 8 bases remained unmatched. Germline assignment: CDR1 LGHNA and CDR2 YSLEER. The CDR3 coding sequence is TGCGCCAGCAGCCTGGCCGGGACAGGAATTAACTATGGCTACACCTTC. Protein product: CASSLAGTGINYGYTF.

V and J are TRBV7-3 and TRBJ2-1; 9 bases fit TRBD2. Trimming took 2 bases from V and 6 from J; bases not matched to a gene: 5. The CDR3 is 15 residues long. Germline CDR1 and CDR2: SGHTA and FQGTGA. CDR3 protein: CASSLAGGPLNEQFF. In DNA form, the CDR3 reads TGTGCCAGCAGCTTAGCGGGAGGGCCTCTCAATGAGCAGTTCTTC.

The J gene is TRBJ2-1, the V gene TRBV7-9; 11 nucleotides align to TRBD2. This CDR3 contains 14 residues. Germline lookup yields CDR1 SEHNR and CDR2 FQNEAQ (reference sequence). V lost 1 base, J lost 9 bases, and 2 bases stayed unmatched. The CDR3, as DNA: TGTGCCAGCAGCTTAGGTAGCGGGAGGGCTGAGCAGTTCTTC. Its protein product is CASSLGSGRAEQFF.

The genes are TRBV7-9 and TRBJ1-4, with 9 bases that match TRBD1. CDR1 and CDR2 (germline): SEHNR, FQNEAQ (reference sequence). The CDR3 loop spans 15 amino acids. V lost 2 bases, J lost 5 bases, and 3 bases stayed unmatched. CDR3 nucleotide sequence: TGTGCCAGCAGCTTACAGGGACAGGGAAATGAAAAACTGTTTTTT. The encoded protein is CASSLQGQGNEKLFF.

The sample holds one count of this clone. J is TRBJ1-5 and V is TRBV28, with 7 bases identical to TRBD1. The CDR3 is made up of 19 amino acids. The J segment lost 3 bases and the V segment lost 2 bases, leaving 16 bases of the junction unmatched. The germline V gene encodes CDR1 MDHEN and CDR2 SYDVKM. In DNA form, the CDR3 reads TGTGCCAGCAGTTTAGGTCTCTATGGACAGGCAACGAACAATCAGCCCCAGCATTTT. Its protein product is CASSLGLYGQATNNQPQHF.

This chain links TRBV21-1 with TRBJ2-5; the D call in the table, TRBD2, was not verified against the DNA. TRBV21-1 constitutes a pseudogene. The CDR3 has 16 residues. The CDR3 DNA reads TGTGCCAGCAGCCCCCCTAGCGTCGCTATTCAAGAGACCCAGTACTTC. Its translation is CASSPPSVAIQETQYF.

The chain has TRBV5-4 and TRBJ1-2, with D possibly being TRBD1 (5 bases). Looked up from germline, CDR1 is SGHNT and CDR2 is YYREEE (reference sequence). CDR3 length: 13 amino acids. V shed 4 bases and J shed 6 bases, with 13 bases lying between them. CDR3 nucleotides: TGTGCCAGCAGCCCCCGGGGGGTGAATGGCTACACCTTC. Translated: CASSPRGVNGYTF.

The J gene is TRBJ1-1, the V gene TRBV2; possible D gene TRBD1, 6 bases. The CDR3 extends over 15 amino acids. Germline CDR1 and CDR2: SNHLY and FYNNEI. The V end lost 11 bases, the J end lost 6 bases, and 25 bases lay between the germline ends. CDR3 sequence reads: CASILRSGGKAEAFF. The DNA for the CDR3 is TGTGCCTCAATCTTAAGGTCCGGGGGCAAGGCTGAAGCTTTCTTT.

The sample holds a few counts of this clone. This chain links TRBV5-1 with TRBJ2-2; the D is unclear. This CDR3 region has 12 residues. V dropped 7 bases and J dropped 6 bases, with 10 bases sitting between them. Per the germline V gene, CDR1 is SGHRS and CDR2 is YFSETQ. CDR3 sequence reads: CASSQAPGELFF. The CDR3 region has the DNA TGCGCCAGCTCCCAAGCGCCCGGGGAGCTGTTTTTT.

The chain couples TRBV9 to TRBJ2-7; D might be TRBD1 (6 bases). Trimming took off 7 bases at V and 3 bases at J, with 11 bases between the two ends. Germline loops: CDR1 SGDLS, CDR2 YYNGEE. The CDR3 covers 12 residues. The CDR3 loop reads CASGTHDYEQYF. For the CDR3, the DNA is TGTGCCAGCGGGACACACGACTACGAGCAGTACTTC.

This chain joins TRBV10-3 and TRBJ1-2, with TRBD1 matching over 7 bases. There are 14 residues in the CDR3. Germline V CDR1 and CDR2: ENHRY, SYGVKD. V gave up 2 bases and J gave up 3 bases; unmatched junction bases: 3. The CDR3 region is CAISERQGDYGYTF. The DNA for the CDR3 is TGTGCCATCAGTGAGAGACAGGGAGACTATGGCTACACCTTC.

This clone turned up a few times. CDR3 coding DNA: TGTGCCTGGAGCCCACACGGGGGGTTTTCGGAGACCCAGTACTTC. This translates into CAWSPHGGFSETQYF. V gene TRBV30 combines with J gene TRBJ2-5; 7 bases align to TRBD2. The germline gives CDR1 GTSNPN, CDR2 SVGIG (reference sequence). This CDR3 region has 15 residues. V shed 3 bases and J 5 bases; nucleotides not matched to a gene: 12.

V and J are TRBV28 and TRBJ2-1; D remains unclear. The CDR3 loop spans 15 amino acids. Germline assignment: CDR1 MDHEN and CDR2 SYDVKM. Trimming left V 2 bases short and J 0 bases short, with 8 bases between. In nucleotides, the CDR3 is TGTGCCAGCAGTTTACGTACAAACTCCTACAATGAGCAGTTCTTC. This gives the protein CASSLRTNSYNEQFF.

The chain employs TRBV11-1 and TRBJ2-3; 7 positions match TRBD2. This CDR3 has 15 amino acids. The V segment lost 2 bases and the J segment 2 bases; nucleotides outside the gene matches: 4. Germline values: CDR1 SGHAT, CDR2 FQDESV (reference sequence). The CDR3 DNA sequence: TGTGCCAGCAGCTTACTAGCGGTAAACACAGATACGCAGTATTTT. The encoded protein is CASSLLAVNTDTQYF.

The chain has TRBV4-2 and TRBJ1-1; no firm D call. This CDR3 contains 12 residues. Trimming cost V 1 base and J 7 bases, with 7 bases left between them. Germline V CDR1 and CDR2: LGHNA, YNFKEQ. The CDR3 loop reads CASSQGGIEAFF. CDR3 sequence (DNA): TGTGCCAGCAGCCAAGGGGGAATTGAAGCTTTCTTT.

The chain recombines TRBV5-1 with TRBJ2-2; D could derive from TRBD1 or TRBD2 (5 bases each). The V end was cut by 4 bases, the J end by 0 bases, with 13 bases between. The CDR3 totals 16 residues. From germline, CDR1 is SGHRS and CDR2 YFSETQ. Here the CDR3 reads CASSQAGTANTGELFF. DNA for the CDR3: TGCGCCAGCAGCCAAGCCGGGACGGCGAACACCGGGGAGCTGTTTTTT.

The chain combines TRBV5-1 with TRBJ2-1, with a possible D match to TRBD1 (5 bases). CDR3 size: 15 residues. CDR1 is SGHRS, CDR2 YFSETQ, per germline. V was trimmed by 4 bases and J by 0 bases, leaving 11 bases between them. The CDR3 bases are TGCGCCAGCAGCCAGGACACGGGCTCCTACAATGAGCAGTTCTTC. Translated, it gives CASSQDTGSYNEQFF.

The chain uses TRBV11-2 and TRBJ2-5; 9 positions match TRBD1. V shed 4 bases, J shed 7 bases, and the junction held 10 bases outside the gene matches. The CDR3 loop spans 15 amino acids. Looked up from germline, CDR1 is SGHAT and CDR2 is FQNNGV. CDR3 region: CASSSVTGGAGTQYF. The CDR3 DNA reads TGTGCCAGCAGCTCAGTTACAGGGGGCGCAGGGACCCAGTACTTC. Full variable domain (missing parts from reference TRBV11-2 and TRBJ2-5): EAGVAQSPRYKIIEKRQSVAFWCNPISGHATLYWYQQILGQGPKLLIQFQNNGVVDDSQLPKDRFSAERLKGVDSTLKIQPAKLEDSAVYLCASSSVTGGAGTQYFGPGTRLLVL.

This chain uses TRBV27 with TRBJ2-7; TRBD2 might be the D (6 bases). V gave up 3 bases and J gave up 5 bases, with 17 bases separating them. CDR3 size: 15 residues. Germline V lookup: CDR1 MNHEY, CDR2 SMNVEV (reference sequence). Here the CDR3 reads CASSFTTGALHEQYF. The CDR3 coding sequence is TGTGCCAGCAGTTTTACAACGGGAGCCCTTCACGAGCAGTACTTC.

V gene TRBV6-5 combines with J gene TRBJ2-4; 8 nucleotides align to TRBD2. This CDR3 region has 14 residues. J lost 4 bases, V lost 6 bases, and 5 bases had no gene match. CDR1 is MNHEY and CDR2 is SVGAGI in the germline V gene. The DNA for the CDR3 is TGTGCCAGCAGAACGGGACTAGGAAAAAACATTCAGTACTTC. Its protein is CASRTGLGKNIQYF.

In this sample, this clone turned up once. The chain carries TRBV5-1 and TRBJ2-3; 8 bases agree with TRBD2. The CDR3 totals 18 residues. The ends lost 0 bases at V and 0 bases at J; junction bases unmatched: 9. CDR1 and CDR2 (germline): SGHRS, YFSETQ. In nucleotides, the CDR3 is TGCGCCAGCAGCTTGGAGGGTCGGGAGGGCCTCAGCACAGATACGCAGTATTTT. This translates into CASSLEGREGLSTDTQYF.

This rearrangement joins TRBV11-3 to TRBJ1-4; TRBD1 might be the D (6 bases). From germline, CDR1 is SGHNT and CDR2 YENEEA. This CDR3 spans 14 amino acids. The V and J ends lost 4 bases and 8 bases respectively, with 14 bases between them. The DNA for the CDR3 is TGTGCCAGCAGCTATAGGGGGATAGACGAAAAACTGTTTTTT. This encodes CASSYRGIDEKLFF.

This rearrangement joins TRBV19 to TRBJ2-7; the D gene is possibly TRBD1 (7 bases). Trimming removed 2 bases at V and 5 bases at J, with 16 bases between. The CDR3 is made up of 15 amino acids. CDR1 is LNHDA, CDR2 SQIVND, per germline (reference sequence). The chain's CDR3 is CASSIQTGRMNEQYF. CDR3 in DNA: TGTGCCAGTAGTATACAGACAGGGAGGATGAACGAGCAGTACTTC.

The chain uses TRBV27 and TRBJ2-1, with 7 bases fitting TRBD2. The CDR3 has 17 residues. Germline CDR1 and CDR2: MNHEY and SMNVEV (reference sequence). V shed 1 base, J shed 4 bases, and the junction held 10 bases outside the gene matches. The CDR3: CASSLFFGGRAYNEQFF. DNA of the CDR3: TGTGCCAGCAGTTTATTTTTCGGGGGGAGAGCTTACAATGAGCAGTTCTTC.

This clone was seen more than once but under ten times. This chain links TRBV19 with TRBJ2-3, with 7 positions matching TRBD1. The CDR3 spans 15 residues. The trim removed 9 bases at V and 1 base at J, leaving 10 bases unmatched. Germline V gene sequence: CDR1 LNHDA, CDR2 SQIVND (reference sequence). CDR3 residues: CASRRGTAGTDTQYF. In nucleotides, the CDR3 is TGTGCCAGCCGCCGAGGGACAGCGGGCACAGATACGCAGTATTTT.

V gene TRBV5-6 combines with J gene TRBJ2-2; D is unclear. This CDR3 has 12 amino acids. Germline V gives CDR1 SGHDT, CDR2 YYEEEE. V shed 3 bases and J shed 7 bases, with 7 bases lying between them. CDR3 DNA: TGTGCCAGCAGCTCGGAAGGCGGGGAGCTGTTTTTT. This gives the protein CASSSEGGELFF.

The rearrangement uses TRBV5-1 and TRBJ2-2; 9 bases are shared with TRBD2. Germline CDR1 reads SGHRS; CDR2 reads YFSETQ. Trimming cost V 4 bases and J 6 bases; bases outside gene matches: 7. This CDR3 is 15 amino acids long. CDR3 DNA sequence: TGCGCCAGCAGCCGTAGTAGCGGGAGTCCCGGGGAGCTGTTTTTT. It is translated as CASSRSSGSPGELFF.

The J gene is TRBJ1-2, the V gene TRBV5-1; D is possibly TRBD1 (6 bases). CDR3 length equals 13 residues. Germline V gene sequence: CDR1 SGHRS, CDR2 YFSETQ. Trimming left V 0 bases short and J 8 bases short, with 11 bases between. The CDR3 loop reads CASSLDPGGGYTF. The CDR3 DNA reads as TGCGCCAGCAGCTTGGATCCGGGGGGCGGCTACACCTTC. The full variable domain, rest sourced from reference TRBV5-1 and TRBJ1-2, is KAGVTQTPRYLIKTRGQQVTLSCSPISGHRSVSWYQQTPGQGLQFLFEYFSETQRNKGNFPGRFSGRQFSNSRSEMNVSTLELGDSALYLCASSLDPGGGYTFGSGTRLTVV.

CDR3 sequence reads: CASRVPRESLEQFF. The CDR3 coding sequence is TGTGCCAGCAGGGTTCCTCGGGAGTCACTTGAGCAGTTCTTC. The chain carries TRBV6-1 and TRBJ2-1; D perhaps matches TRBD2 (6 bases). The germline V gene encodes CDR1 MNHNS and CDR2 SASEGT. Trimming took 6 bases from V and 9 from J, leaving 18 bases between them. The CDR3 length is 14 residues.

The chain is built from TRBV29-1 and TRBJ1-2, with D possibly being TRBD1 (6 bases). Trimming shortened V by 4 bases and J by 11 bases, and 32 bases separated the two germline ends. The CDR3 consists of 17 residues. CDR1 is SQVTM, CDR2 ANQGSEA, per germline. The CDR3 region is CSVAVVDRLGHFKEYTF. The CDR3 nucleotides are TGCAGCGTTGCCGTCGTAGACAGGTTGGGACATTTTAAGGAATACACCTTC.